This T cell receptor (beta chain) originates from a study of cytotoxic CD8 clonotypes in ibrutinib-treated CLL. Background on the study: After a median of approximately 70 months, roughly 14 patients stayed remitted and 12 progressed; responses had been partial in 24 and complete in 2. The response samples were taken once patients had been treated for a median of approximately 12 months, range 6 to 36. Study outcomes and limitations: Public clonotypes, an uncommon group, contracted or remained stable on treatment.

Points on this clone: Its antigen remains unidentified.

Germline CDR1 reads SGHTA; CDR2 reads FQGNSA. V was pared by 5 bases and J by 4 bases, with 8 bases of the junction left unmatched. There are 16 residues in the CDR3. TCRdb's table, derived via immunoSEQ multiplex PCR, lists solely in-frame clones and lacks some. Of some 200,000 clones detected, 55% to 85% appear once; the ten largest clones hold around 15%. Sample: PBMCs, taken after 24 months of ibrutinib treatment. The chain is built from TRBV7-2 and TRBJ2-3; 11 bases align to TRBD1. The clonotype originates from a human donor with chronic lymphocytic leukemia. Here the CDR3 reads CASSPRTGGVADTQYF. The CDR3, as DNA: TGTGCCAGCAGCCCTAGGACAGGGGGCGTAGCAGATACGCAGTATTTT.